This T cell receptor beta chain is drawn from a study of T-cell reconstitution after alpha-beta-depleted transplantation in children. This clonotype was picked up a small number of times. Molecular barcoding with unique molecular identifiers was used for the TCRbeta library. Each CDR3 protein is one row after TCRdb ran MiXCR on the PCR reads. Among 500,000 to 600,000 distinct CDR3 sequences listed, around 18% were seen once. V lost 6 bases and J lost 3, with 11 bases in between. Germline values: CDR1 DFQATT, CDR2 SNEGSKA (reference sequence). The CDR3 has 12 residues. The sequencing here drew on PBMCs from the stem cell graft donor, taken from the stem cell graft. This clonotype was obtained from a human donor who donated a stem cell graft to a child with acute lymphoblastic leukemia. V usage is TRBV20-1 and J usage is TRBJ1-1; D is uncertain. The CDR3 sequence is CSASGAHTEAFF. The CDR3 bases are TGCAGTGCCAGCGGAGCGCACACTGAAGCTTTCTTT.